This T cell receptor (beta chain) was identified in a study of T cells in Graves' hyperthyroidism and ophthalmopathy. Study-wide results and limits: Ophthalmopathy was separated from stable hyperthyroidism by a 13 V-J model.

This clonotype was counted at least ten times. Its antigen is undetermined. Trimming took off 0 bases at V and 3 bases at J, with 8 bases between the two ends. Per germline, CDR1 MNHEY and CDR2 SVGAGI. This CDR3 spans 15 amino acids. Amplification of TCR beta CDR3 regions used RNA as the template. First-round RT-PCR with HTBI primers amplified the TCR CDR3 region. Each CDR3 protein is one row after TCRdb ran MiXCR on the multiplex PCR reads. The data show 600,000 to 750,000 distinct CDR3 sequences, about 18% seen once. Patients showing uncontrolled infection, other autoimmune disease, pregnancy or lactation were ineligible.

The sequenced sample was blood. The receptor was isolated from a man aged 50-60 years with Graves' hyperthyroidism. The rearrangement uses TRBV6-5 and TRBJ2-2; D is undetermined. CDR3 sequence: CASSYSVYYTGELFF. The CDR3 nucleotides are TGTGCCAGCAGTTACTCAGTCTATTACACCGGGGAGCTGTTTTTT.